The TCR beta chain described here comes from a study of shared clonotypes between healthy human individuals. Findings and limits, study-wide: The study found about 5% of naive CD4 clonotypes shared across a handful of donors.

Of note for this clone: Its antigen is unknown.

V dropped 1 base and J dropped 5 bases, with 7 bases sitting between them. The CDR3 totals 13 residues. Germline assignment: CDR1 LNHNV and CDR2 YYDKDF (reference sequence). Some clones are missing from TCRdb's copy, which holds only in-frame ones; the method was immunoSEQ multiplex PCR. The repertoire holds roughly 640,000 clones, with around 97% as singletons. CD4+ cells underwent separation, giving CD45RA+ naive and CD45RA-negative memory subsets. This TCR came from a woman younger than 45 in good health. This rearrangement joins TRBV15 to TRBJ2-3, with a tentative D call TRBD2 (6 bases). Sequencing was done on a sample of naive CD4+ T cells sorted from blood. Subset given: CD45RA+ positively selected. CDR3 loop: CATSRAGVDTQYF. CDR3 in DNA: TGTGCCACCAGCAGAGCGGGAGTAGATACGCAGTATTTT.